These T cell receptor beta chains were read from a single sample in a study of T cell changes during pregnancy in multiple sclerosis. Clones were sequenced by immunoSEQ multiplex PCR, and TCRdb holds only the in-frame ones, with some missing. There are 95,000 to 110,000 clones in the sample; roughly nine tenths occur only once, and about 0.88% lies in the top ten. Sequences were derived from peripheral blood, sampled after pregnancy. Receptors originate from a female donor with multiple sclerosis, enrolled in a pregnancy study. CDR3s include the opening cysteine and the closing phenylalanine or tryptophan. D genes are given only for firm matches. For some rows the clone size is stated as once, few or many, or as a class when expanded; others skip it.

abundance: -; d_gene: TRBD1; j_gene: TRBJ2-6; v_gene: TRBV19; CDR3nt: TGTGCCAGTTCCATGGGACAGGGGCCGAGTGGGGCCAACGTCCTGACTTTC; CDR3aa: CASSMGQGPSGANVLTF
abundance: -; d_gene: TRBD1; j_gene: TRBJ1-1; v_gene: TRBV5-1; CDR3nt: TGCGCCTCCGGGACAGGGGGCACTGAAGCTTTCTTT; CDR3aa: CASGTGGTEAFF
abundance: few; d_gene: TRBD1; j_gene: TRBJ1-2; v_gene: TRBV5-1; CDR3nt: TGCGCCAGCAGCTTGTCCGGGACAGATATAAACTATGGCTACACCTTC; CDR3aa: CASSLSGTDINYGYTF
abundance: once; d_gene: -; j_gene: TRBJ1-5; v_gene: TRBV5-8; CDR3nt: TGTGCCAGCAGCTTTCTCTCCACAGGGCGTCAGCCCCAGCATTTT; CDR3aa: CASSFLSTGRQPQHF
abundance: -; d_gene: -; j_gene: TRBJ1-2; v_gene: TRBV6-6; CDR3nt: TGTGCCAGCAGGTCAGCAGGGGATCACTATGGCTACACCTTC; CDR3aa: CASRSAGDHYGYTF
abundance: -; d_gene: TRBD1; j_gene: TRBJ1-1; v_gene: TRBV29-1; CDR3nt: TGCAGCGCAACCACGGGACAGATGAACACTGAAGCTTTCTTT; CDR3aa: CSATTGQMNTEAFF
abundance: -; d_gene: TRBD2; j_gene: TRBJ2-5; v_gene: TRBV6-5; CDR3nt: TGTGCCAGCAAGATTAGCGGGAGGGCCGTGCAGACCCAGTACTTC; CDR3aa: CASKISGRAVQTQYF
abundance: few; d_gene: -; j_gene: TRBJ2-7; v_gene: TRBV11-2; CDR3nt: TGTGCCAGCAGCTTCGTAAGGGGGGGAGCCCCGAACGAGCAGTACTTC; CDR3aa: CASSFVRGGAPNEQYF
abundance: once; d_gene: TRBD1; j_gene: TRBJ2-1; v_gene: TRBV19; CDR3nt: TGTGCGTCGACAGGGTCGATAGGGACCTACAATGAGCAGTTCTTC; CDR3aa: CASTGSIGTYNEQFF
abundance: -; d_gene: -; j_gene: TRBJ2-5; v_gene: TRBV5-4; CDR3nt: TGTGCCAGCAGCCCTTCTGGCGGTTTGTACCAAGAGACCCAGTACTTC; CDR3aa: CASSPSGGLYQETQYF
abundance: -; d_gene: TRBD1; j_gene: TRBJ2-1; v_gene: TRBV18; CDR3nt: TGTGCCAGCTCACCTTCGTATTTTGGGACAGTCTACAATGAGCAGTTCTTC; CDR3aa: CASSPSYFGTVYNEQFF
abundance: -; d_gene: TRBD1; j_gene: TRBJ2-3; v_gene: TRBV30; CDR3nt: TGTGCCTGGAGTGGGGGGACAGGAAGCACAGATACGCAGTATTTT; CDR3aa: CAWSGGTGSTDTQYF
abundance: -; d_gene: -; j_gene: TRBJ2-7; v_gene: TRBV6-6; CDR3nt: TGTGCCAGCACAGGGGCCGGCTACGAGCAGTACTTC; CDR3aa: CASTGAGYEQYF
abundance: -; d_gene: TRBD1; j_gene: TRBJ1-6; v_gene: TRBV5-6; CDR3nt: TGTGCCAGCAGCCTGGACAGGAGTAATTCACCCCTCCACTTT; CDR3aa: CASSLDRSNSPLHF
abundance: -; d_gene: TRBD2; j_gene: TRBJ2-3; v_gene: TRBV5-4; CDR3nt: TGTGCCAGCAGCTCCCGACTAGCGGGAAGCACAGATACGCAGTATTTT; CDR3aa: CASSSRLAGSTDTQYF
abundance: -; d_gene: -; j_gene: TRBJ1-1; v_gene: TRBV29-1; CDR3nt: TGCAGCGTTGAAGATCGGGGGGCAGGCCAGGGGAGCACTGAAGCTTTCTTT; CDR3aa: CSVEDRGAGQGSTEAFF
abundance: -; d_gene: TRBD1; j_gene: TRBJ2-3; v_gene: TRBV4-1; CDR3nt: TGCGCCAGCAGCCAGCATCCCGGGACAGGGGGATCAGATACGCAGTATTTT; CDR3aa: CASSQHPGTGGSDTQYF
abundance: -; d_gene: TRBD1; j_gene: TRBJ2-5; v_gene: TRBV7-8; CDR3nt: TGTGCCAGCACCCAGGGGGCGCAGGGGACCCAGTACTTC; CDR3aa: CASTQGAQGTQYF
abundance: once; d_gene: -; j_gene: TRBJ2-1; v_gene: TRBV27; CDR3nt: TGTGCCAGCAGTTTTAATCCCCTTCTCAATGAGCAGTTCTTC; CDR3aa: CASSFNPLLNEQFF
abundance: -; d_gene: TRBD1; j_gene: TRBJ1-1; v_gene: TRBV18; CDR3nt: TGTGCCAGCTCACCGAAAGAGGGGACAGCGAACACTGAAGCTTTCTTT; CDR3aa: CASSPKEGTANTEAFF
abundance: -; d_gene: TRBD2; j_gene: TRBJ2-1; v_gene: TRBV12-5; CDR3nt: TGTGCTAGTGGACCGATAGCGGGGGCGGAAGAGCAGTTCTTC; CDR3aa: CASGPIAGAEEQFF
abundance: -; d_gene: TRBD1; j_gene: TRBJ2-2; v_gene: TRBV2; CDR3nt: TGTGCCAGCAGAGTCGACAGGGGGAACACCGGGGAGCTGTTTTTT; CDR3aa: CASRVDRGNTGELFF
abundance: -; d_gene: -; j_gene: TRBJ2-4; v_gene: TRBV5-4; CDR3nt: TGTGCCAGCAGCTTGGCAGGGGTTGCCAAAAACATTCAGTACTTC; CDR3aa: CASSLAGVAKNIQYF
abundance: once; d_gene: -; j_gene: TRBJ2-5; v_gene: TRBV7-7; CDR3nt: TGTGCCAGCAGCTTAGGCAGGGCTGAGACCCAGTACTTC; CDR3aa: CASSLGRAETQYF
abundance: -; d_gene: -; j_gene: TRBJ1-1; v_gene: TRBV4-2; CDR3nt: TGTGCCAGCAGCCAAGACGGGTCCGACGGGGCTTTCTTT; CDR3aa: CASSQDGSDGAFF
abundance: -; d_gene: -; j_gene: TRBJ1-2; v_gene: TRBV12-5; CDR3nt: TGTGCTAGTGGTTTGGACGGACTGAGCCTCTATGGCTACACCTTC; CDR3aa: CASGLDGLSLYGYTF
abundance: few; d_gene: -; j_gene: TRBJ1-5; v_gene: TRBV19; CDR3nt: TGTGCCAGTACAGACCAGGGTAATCAGCCCCAGCATTTT; CDR3aa: CASTDQGNQPQHF
abundance: -; d_gene: TRBD1; j_gene: TRBJ2-4; v_gene: TRBV29-1; CDR3nt: TGCAGCGTTGAGGGGACAGGGGGGTACATTCAGTACTTC; CDR3aa: CSVEGTGGYIQYF
abundance: -; d_gene: TRBD2; j_gene: TRBJ2-5; v_gene: TRBV5-1; CDR3nt: TGCGCCAGCAGCTGGCGGGCCCTAGCGGCTCAAGAGACCCAGTACTTC; CDR3aa: CASSWRALAAQETQYF
abundance: -; d_gene: -; j_gene: TRBJ1-2; v_gene: TRBV5-8; CDR3nt: TGTGCCAGCAGCTTGGAGGCGGTATATGGCTACACCTTC; CDR3aa: CASSLEAVYGYTF
abundance: -; d_gene: -; j_gene: TRBJ2-1; v_gene: TRBV5-8; CDR3nt: TGTGCCAGCAGCTTGCGGAGCGGAGCCCGCGGTGAGCAGTTCTTC; CDR3aa: CASSLRSGARGEQFF
abundance: -; d_gene: TRBD1; j_gene: TRBJ2-5; v_gene: TRBV6-5; CDR3nt: TGTGCCAGCAGTGTCTCGGGACAGGCGGAGACCCAGTACTTC; CDR3aa: CASSVSGQAETQYF
abundance: -; d_gene: TRBD1; j_gene: TRBJ1-6; v_gene: TRBV6-5; CDR3nt: TGTGCCAGCAGTTTCGGACAGGCATATAATTCACCCCTCCACTTT; CDR3aa: CASSFGQAYNSPLHF
abundance: -; d_gene: -; j_gene: TRBJ2-7; v_gene: TRBV27; CDR3nt: TGTGCCAGCAGTCCCCGTCCCTACGAGCAGTACTTC; CDR3aa: CASSPRPYEQYF
abundance: -; d_gene: -; j_gene: TRBJ1-1; v_gene: TRBV7-3; CDR3nt: TGTGCCAGCAGCTTAAATGGGCCGAACACTGAAGCTTTCTTT; CDR3aa: CASSLNGPNTEAFF
abundance: -; d_gene: -; j_gene: TRBJ1-4; v_gene: TRBV29-1; CDR3nt: TGCAGCGTTGCCGACACTGTGAATGAAAAACTGTTTTTT; CDR3aa: CSVADTVNEKLFF
abundance: once; d_gene: -; j_gene: TRBJ2-1; v_gene: TRBV5-1; CDR3nt: TGCGCCAGCAGCTTGGACGGTCAGATACCCTTAGCAGAGCAGTTCTTC; CDR3aa: CASSLDGQIPLAEQFF
abundance: -; d_gene: -; j_gene: TRBJ2-7; v_gene: TRBV10-3; CDR3nt: TGTGCCATCAGTCCGGGGTCCTCCTACGAGCAGTACTTC; CDR3aa: CAISPGSSYEQYF
abundance: -; d_gene: TRBD2; j_gene: TRBJ2-2; v_gene: TRBV5-1; CDR3nt: TGCGCCAGCAGCTTACGCGGGGGGGTCCCTGGGAACACCGGGGAGCTGTTTTTT; CDR3aa: CASSLRGGVPGNTGELFF
abundance: -; d_gene: TRBD2; j_gene: TRBJ2-7; v_gene: TRBV25-1; CDR3nt: TGTGCCAGCAGTGGCCAGGGGGCTAGCGGGAGACAAAACGAGCAGTACTTC; CDR3aa: CASSGQGASGRQNEQYF
abundance: -; d_gene: -; j_gene: TRBJ2-3; v_gene: TRBV4-1; CDR3nt: TGCGCCAGCAGCCAAGTAGCCTTCAGCGCAGATACGCAGTATTTT; CDR3aa: CASSQVAFSADTQYF
abundance: -; d_gene: -; j_gene: TRBJ1-2; v_gene: TRBV9; CDR3nt: TGTGCCAGCAGCGTAGGGGCTCAGGGCTATGGCTACACCTTC; CDR3aa: CASSVGAQGYGYTF
abundance: once; d_gene: TRBD1; j_gene: TRBJ2-5; v_gene: TRBV15; CDR3nt: TGTGCCACCAGCAGAGGAGGGACAGGGAGGAAGGAGACCCAGTACTTC; CDR3aa: CATSRGGTGRKETQYF
abundance: -; d_gene: -; j_gene: TRBJ2-3; v_gene: TRBV6-4; CDR3nt: TGTGCCAGCAGTGTCGGGACTACAGATACGCAGTATTTT; CDR3aa: CASSVGTTDTQYF
abundance: -; d_gene: -; j_gene: TRBJ1-5; v_gene: TRBV5-8; CDR3nt: TGTGCCAGCAGCCCCGGACAGAGTAGCAATCAGCCCCAGCATTTT; CDR3aa: CASSPGQSSNQPQHF